Described below is a single T cell receptor (beta chain) sequence and its context. Its antigen is unknown. The repertoire was sequenced with immunoSEQ multiplex PCR; TCRdb's copy has only in-frame clones and lacks some. The sample carries about 67,000 clones, 70% to 90% recorded once. Germline values: CDR1 KGHSH, CDR2 LQKENI. The CDR3 loop spans 13 amino acids. Trimming removed 4 bases from V and 5 bases from J; junction bases left unmatched: 4. Autoimmune disease history or systemic immunosuppression meant exclusion. The sample is drawn from a study of OX40 agonist ivuxolimab in advanced cancers. Broader study findings: There were also nonresponders showing low normalized T-cell clonal expansion. Antigen targets of the expanded peripheral T cells went undetermined.

The chain is built from TRBV18 and TRBJ2-7; 8 bases fit TRBD1. Sequencing was performed on CD4+ or CD8+ T cells sorted from blood, taken in a trial of the OX40 agonist ivuxolimab. This sequence originates from an adult with an advanced solid tumor such as melanoma, head and neck, liver or kidney cancer. CDR3: CASSRDRRDEQYF. CDR3 in DNA: TGTGCCAGCTCACGGGACAGGAGGGACGAGCAGTACTTC. The full variable domain, completed using reference TRBV18 and TRBJ2-7, is NAGVMQNPRHLVRRRGQEARLRCSPMKGHSHVYWYRQLPEEGLKFMVYLQKENIIDESGMPKERFSAEFPKEGPSILRIQQVVRGDSAAYFCASSRDRRDEQYFGPGTRLTVT.